These T cell receptor beta chains were read from a single sample in a study of T cell changes during pregnancy in multiple sclerosis. The assay was immunoSEQ multiplex PCR, and TCRdb's table has in-frame clones only and misses some. The table lists around 12,000 clones, almost 90% of them singletons, with 8% to 9% in the top ten. This specimen consisted of CD8+ T cells from peripheral blood mononuclear cells, obtained in the first trimester of pregnancy. These receptor sequences come from a female donor with multiple sclerosis, enrolled in a pregnancy study. The CDR3 runs from the conserved cysteine through the conserved F or W.

J	V	CDR3
TRBJ2-1	TRBV28	CASSTTRTGATTYNEQFF
TRBJ1-2	TRBV4-1	CASSPTGTGVGNYGYTF
TRBJ1-1	TRBV7-8	CASSRGQLPEAFF
TRBJ1-5	TRBV27	CASSLGSGTLDNQPQHF
TRBJ1-2	TRBV6-1	CASSLYYGYTF
TRBJ1-1	TRBV7-9	CASSPPLSEAFF
TRBJ1-1	TRBV6-1	CASSSRVYTEAFF
TRBJ1-1	TRBV5-6	CASSLGNAAPTEAFF
TRBJ2-7	TRBV18	CASSPGRGLAAYEQYF
TRBJ1-3	TRBV30	CAWSWTAPNTIYF
TRBJ1-1	TRBV27	CASSFIGRGRDEAFF
TRBJ1-2	TRBV6-5	CASSYYQGGANGYTF
TRBJ1-5	TRBV28	CASRAGQGAGNQPQHF
TRBJ1-1	TRBV6-1	CASSEFAGLNTEAFF
TRBJ1-6	TRBV16	CASSTYRGHSPLHF
TRBJ2-2	TRBV5-4	CASREQGPGTGELFF
TRBJ1-2	TRBV5-8	CASSPGISNYGYTF
TRBJ1-5	TRBV7-9	CASSFGSNQPQHF
TRBJ1-5	TRBV21-1	CASSKDCRTETFNQPQHF
TRBJ2-4	TRBV19	CASSKTQGHQAKNIQYF
TRBJ2-3	TRBV6-6	CASSNILAGTDTQYF
TRBJ2-3	TRBV15	CATSRVRGPDGTDTQYF
TRBJ1-1	TRBV5-5	CASSLLPPEAFF
TRBJ2-6	TRBV4-1	CASSQSGADREGANVLTF
TRBJ1-2	TRBV4-3	CASSQESTRDRVYGYTF
TRBJ2-7	TRBV5-8	CASSLEGRRQGHEQYF
TRBJ2-3	TRBV19	CASSISRGGAVDTQYF
TRBJ2-2	TRBV29-1	CSVGTGDGELFF
TRBJ2-7	TRBV10-3	CAISEPSGGNEQYF
TRBJ2-7	TRBV27	CASSLSGHYEQYF
TRBJ1-2	TRBV5-8	CASSWGDRTYLNYGYTF
TRBJ2-3	TRBV27	CASSPNLAGGPSTQYF
TRBJ1-6	TRBV4-2	CASKGFDPPLHF
TRBJ1-5	TRBV6-6	CASSYSEEERQPQHF
TRBJ2-6	TRBV6-1	CASSEGGSGANVLTF
TRBJ1-1	TRBV29-1	CSVEDPGLTEAFF
TRBJ1-1	TRBV6-1	CASSYDSEAFF
TRBJ1-2	TRBV6-5	CASSSLLDRRGYTF
TRBJ1-1	TRBV30	CAWTHNFEAFF
TRBJ2-2	TRBV11-2	CASSLGTGTLFF
TRBJ1-4	TRBV7-9	CASSPGTGNEKLFF
TRBJ1-1	TRBV5-1	CASNLAGGTEAFF
TRBJ1-1	TRBV28	CASSPDLAVEAFF
TRBJ1-6	TRBV27	CASSITGAGSPLHF
TRBJ2-1	TRBV6-1	CASSDRFQAEQFF
TRBJ2-5	TRBV28	CASSFRGGKETQYF
TRBJ2-3	TRBV4-1	CASSRGTGGEDTQYF
TRBJ2-7	TRBV6-1	CASSEGTGGYEQYF
TRBJ1-1	TRBV30	CAWSVLGAEAFF
TRBJ2-2	TRBV6-1	CASSPRTGAGELFF
TRBJ1-1	TRBV7-6	CASSLEAGEYWAPEAFF
TRBJ1-2	TRBV30	CAWSSGTNYGYTF
TRBJ1-1	TRBV30	CAWSVDRVDTEAFF
TRBJ1-2	TRBV10-2	CASSEQGAPYGYTF
TRBJ2-3	TRBV30	CAWSVGGVEPDTQYF
TRBJ2-1	TRBV11-2	CASSSTSGGYNEQFF
TRBJ1-1	TRBV6-1	CASSDDRGNTEAFF
TRBJ1-2	TRBV6-6	CASTGIDYGYTF
TRBJ2-5	TRBV6-5	CASSTYLQETQYF
TRBJ1-3	TRBV7-9	CASSFAKGQASGNTIYF